The entry below gives a single T cell receptor beta chain sequence along with its context. Its antigen is undetermined. The PCR ran on 60 Vbeta and 13 Jbeta primers. Sequenced by immunoSEQ multiplex PCR; TCRdb stores in-frame clones only, minus some. The repertoire holds 150,000 to 160,000 clones, with approximately 74% as singletons. This CDR3 is built from 13 residues. V was shortened by 7 bases and J by 1 base, with 11 bases between the two germline ends. In germline, CDR1 is SGHNT, CDR2 YYREEE (reference sequence). The sample originates from a study of cytomegalovirus exposure and HLA in healthy donors. Study-level points and caveats: Association of approximately 16,000 TCR beta sequences with HLA alleles was found at 0.05 false discovery rate in a later analysis. Listed as cytomegalovirus-associated were 150 to 200 TCR beta chains.

The sequencing input was PBMCs. The J gene is TRBJ2-5, the V gene TRBV5-4; tentative D call: TRBD1 (6 bases). This clonotype originated in a man aged 30-40 years in good health and CMV-seronegative. CDR3 nucleotide sequence: TGTGCCAGCGGCTCACAGGGCCAAGAGACCCAGTACTTC. Translated, it gives CASGSQGQETQYF.